The present T cell receptor (beta chain) was sequenced within a study of T cell repertoires in cytomegalovirus infection. Study-wide context: From public TCR beta signatures came an indication of both CMV infection and matching HLA type.

The germline gives CDR1 MGHRA, CDR2 YSYEKL. Deletions cut 0 bases from V and 5 bases from J, with 7 bases between. The length of the CDR3 is 14 residues. MiXCR, applied by TCRdb to the reads, yields one record per CDR3 protein. Counted here are fewer than 550,000 distinct CDR3 sequences, approximately 17% occurring once; the ten biggest clones make up 20% to 30%. A note on this clonotype: Its antigen is not known.

The study, taken as a whole, reports: Summed frequency of public TCR beta families distinguished CMV carriers with the relevant HLA. CMV-specific HLA-C-restricted TCR beta clonotypes dominated the ex vivo response.

This sequence was found in a human donor in good health (CMV status not recorded). Some clones in this sample may be carry-over from other donors' samples. V gene TRBV4-1 combines with J gene TRBJ2-2; a weak D match, TRBD1 (6 bases). The sample comprised CD8+ T cells from PBMCs. The CDR3 loop reads CASSQEQGTGELFF. DNA of the CDR3: TGCGCCAGCAGCCAAGAACAGGGAACCGGGGAGCTGTTTTTT.